This TCR beta chain comes out of a study of Graves' ophthalmopathy and Graves' hyperthyroidism. RNA transcripts were the source from which TCR beta CDR3 regions were amplified. An initial RT-PCR round employing HTBI primers preceded a second-round multiplex PCR. Each CDR3 protein gets one entry after TCRdb re-called the multiplex PCR reads with MiXCR. The table records more than 1,000,000 distinct CDR3 sequences, 35% to 40% of them present only once. Germline V gene data show CDR1 as SGDLS and CDR2 as YYNGEE. The CDR3 totals 18 residues. V lost 3 bases to trimming and J lost 5 bases; unmatched junction nucleotides: 14. The study, taken as a whole, reports: Forecasting of ophthalmopathy progression by the model achieved around 71% sensitivity and more than 72% specificity.

Notes on this clonotype: The antigen remains undetermined.

The receptor was isolated from an adult man with Graves' hyperthyroidism. J is TRBJ2-2 and V is TRBV9; 9 nucleotides agree with TRBD2. The sample consisted of peripheral blood or thyroid tissue (not recorded which). CDR3 sequence: CASSGHRASGKVTGELFF. DNA for the CDR3: TGTGCCAGCAGCGGACACCGGGCTAGCGGGAAGGTTACCGGGGAGCTGTTTTTT.